Reported below is one T cell receptor beta chain. Its antigen remains unidentified. This sample stems from a study of OX40 agonist ivuxolimab in advanced cancers. Findings and caveats of the study: More expanded clones were seen, on average, in CD8+ T cells than in CD4+. Undetermined was the antigen specificity of the expanded peripheral T cells. There was clonal expansion of CD4+ and CD8+ blood T cells by week 6 at 0.1 to 3.0 mg/kg.

The CDR3 covers 16 residues. Trimming removed 5 bases from V and 2 bases from J, with 18 bases in between. Germline V gives CDR1 SEHNR, CDR2 FQNEAQ (reference sequence). Assay used: immunoSEQ multiplex PCR; TCRdb lists only in-frame clones, some missing. The table lists under 80,000 clones, roughly 84% of them singletons. The starting material was CD4+ or CD8+ T cells sorted from blood, obtained in a trial of the OX40 agonist ivuxolimab. The chain links TRBV7-9 to TRBJ1-1; perhaps TRBD1 as D (5 bases). The sequence was obtained from an adult with an advanced solid tumor such as melanoma, head and neck, liver or kidney cancer. CDR3 sequence (DNA): TGTGCCAGCAGCCCTCGGAACGGAGGGACCAACACTGAAGCTTTCTTT. Encoded protein: CASSPRNGGTNTEAFF.